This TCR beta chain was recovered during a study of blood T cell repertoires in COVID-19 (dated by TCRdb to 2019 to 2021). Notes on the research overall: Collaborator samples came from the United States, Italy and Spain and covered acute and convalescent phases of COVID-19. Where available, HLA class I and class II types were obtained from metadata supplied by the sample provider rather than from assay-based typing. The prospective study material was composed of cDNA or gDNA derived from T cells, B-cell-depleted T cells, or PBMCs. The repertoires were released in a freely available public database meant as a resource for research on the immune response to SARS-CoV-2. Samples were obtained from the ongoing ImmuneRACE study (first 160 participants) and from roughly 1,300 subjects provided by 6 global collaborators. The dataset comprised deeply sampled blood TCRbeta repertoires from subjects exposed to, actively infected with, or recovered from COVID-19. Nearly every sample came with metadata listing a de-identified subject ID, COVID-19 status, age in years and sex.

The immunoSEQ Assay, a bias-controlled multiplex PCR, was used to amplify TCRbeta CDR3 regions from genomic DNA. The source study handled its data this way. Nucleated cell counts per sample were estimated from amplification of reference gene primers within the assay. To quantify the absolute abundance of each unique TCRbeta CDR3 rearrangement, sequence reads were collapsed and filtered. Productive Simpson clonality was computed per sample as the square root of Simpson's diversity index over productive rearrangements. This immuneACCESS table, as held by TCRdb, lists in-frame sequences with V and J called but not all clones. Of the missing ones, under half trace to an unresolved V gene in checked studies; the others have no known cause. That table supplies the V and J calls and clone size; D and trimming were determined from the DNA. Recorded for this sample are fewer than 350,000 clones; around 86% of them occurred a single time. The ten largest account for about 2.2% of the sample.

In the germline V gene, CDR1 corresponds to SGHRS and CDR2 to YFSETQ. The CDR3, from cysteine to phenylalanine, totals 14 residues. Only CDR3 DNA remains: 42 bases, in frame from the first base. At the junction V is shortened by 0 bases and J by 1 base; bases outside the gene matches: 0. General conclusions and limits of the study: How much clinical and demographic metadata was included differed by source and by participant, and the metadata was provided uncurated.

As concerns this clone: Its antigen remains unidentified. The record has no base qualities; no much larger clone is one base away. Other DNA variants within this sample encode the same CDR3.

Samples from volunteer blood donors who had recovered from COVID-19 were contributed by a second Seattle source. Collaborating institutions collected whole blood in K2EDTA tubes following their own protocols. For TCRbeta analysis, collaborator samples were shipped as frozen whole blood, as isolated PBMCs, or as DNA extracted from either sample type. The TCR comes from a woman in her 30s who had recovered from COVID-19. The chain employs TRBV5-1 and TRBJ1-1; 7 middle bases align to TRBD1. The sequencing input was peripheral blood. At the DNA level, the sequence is TGCGCCAGCAGCTTGGGGACAGGGAACACTGAAGCTTTCTTT. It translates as CASSLGTGNTEAFF.